This passage covers 18 T cell receptor beta chains from one sample sequenced in a study of CD8 T cells in Susac syndrome. Reverse transcription of about 0.5 to 1 ug RNA used random hexamers. One entry per CDR3 protein results from TCRdb running MiXCR on the immunoSEQ multiplex PCR reads. The sample consists of 200,000 to 250,000 distinct CDR3 sequences, around 96% of them appearing once. The sequenced sample consisted of CD4+ T cells from PBMCs. These TCRs come from a human donor with multiple sclerosis.

The gene calls are TRBV9 and TRBJ2-3; the match to TRBD2 covers 8 bases. V shed 6 bases, J shed 7 bases, and the junction held 10 bases outside the gene matches. This CDR3 has 14 amino acids. The germline gives CDR1 SGDLS, CDR2 YYNGEE. The CDR3 protein is CASTGSRGGYTQYF. The CDR3 region has the DNA TGTGCCAGCACCGGTTCTCGGGGGGGGTATACGCAGTATTTT.

The chain recombines TRBV2 with TRBJ2-7; D is perhaps TRBD1 or TRBD2 (7 bases each). The CDR3 length is 14 residues. Germline CDR1 is SNHLY and CDR2 is FYNNEI. V was pared by 4 bases and J by 6 bases, with 16 bases between. CDR3 bases: TGTGCCAGCAGTGTCAGTCAGGGGGGGAGCGAGCAGTACTTC. Translating gives CASSVSQGGSEQYF.

The chain uses TRBV29-1 and TRBJ1-5; no clear D gene. The CDR3 has 13 amino acids. V was pared by 2 bases and J by 5 bases, with 10 bases between. Germline V lookup: CDR1 SQVTM, CDR2 ANQGSEA. This CDR3 is CSVEWAADQPQHF. The DNA for the CDR3 is TGCAGCGTTGAATGGGCAGCCGATCAGCCCCAGCATTTT.

This rearrangement joins TRBV29-1 to TRBJ1-2, with D unclear. This CDR3 is built from 11 residues. The germline gives CDR1 SQVTM, CDR2 ANQGSEA. V was pared by 4 bases and J by 7 bases, with 10 bases between. CDR3 loop: CSVVGTGGYTF. The DNA of the CDR3 is TGCAGCGTTGTGGGCACGGGTGGCTACACCTTC.

Turning to this clonotype: Its ends do not fully match the called genes, so a read error is possible. The gene calls are TRBV11-2 and TRBJ2-7; the match to TRBD1 covers 7 bases. Germline V gene data show CDR1 as SGHAT and CDR2 as FQNNGV. This CDR3 comprises 11 residues. The CDR3 spells CASSRQTGLDF. The CDR3 nucleotides read TGTGCCAGCAGTCGCCAGACAGGGTTAGACTTC. The full variable domain, completed using reference TRBV11-2 and TRBJ2-7, is EAGVAQSPRYKIIEKRQSVAFWCNPISGHATLYWYQQILGQGPKLLIQFQNNGVVDDSQLPKDRFSAERLKGVDSTLKIQPAKLEDSAVYLCASSRQTGLDFGPGTRLTVT.

The J gene is TRBJ2-7, the V gene TRBV18, with TRBD2 identical over 7 bases. V shed 3 bases and J 2 bases; nucleotides not matched to a gene: 13. Germline assignment: CDR1 KGHSH and CDR2 LQKENI. The CDR3 sequence is 17 residues long. Here the CDR3 DNA reads TGTGCCAGCTCACCCTTGGCTAGCGGACCGCCTACCTACGAGCAGTACTTC. Translating it yields CASSPLASGPPTYEQYF.

The rearrangement uses TRBV29-1 and TRBJ2-7; 10 bases align to TRBD2. V dropped 5 bases and J dropped 2; count of bases not matched to a gene: 9. Germline lookup yields CDR1 SQVTM and CDR2 ANQGSEA. The CDR3 spans 15 residues. In nucleotides, the CDR3 is TGCAGCGTTTCTATGGGGCTAGCGGGAGCCTACGAGCAGTACTTC. This translates into CSVSMGLAGAYEQYF.

The CDR3 loop is CSARAEIGAGVGDTQYF. CDR3 sequence (DNA): TGCAGTGCTAGAGCGGAAATTGGGGCGGGAGTAGGAGATACGCAGTATTTT. V is TRBV20-1 and J is TRBJ2-3, with 7 bases matching TRBD2. The length of the CDR3 is 17 residues. Trimming at V came to 1 base and at J to 5 bases, leaving 15 bases not matched to a gene. Germline-derived CDR1 and CDR2 are DFQATT and SNEGSKA (reference sequence).

The gene calls are TRBV20-1 and TRBJ2-5; 15 bases match TRBD2. V lost 0 bases, J lost 3 bases, and 2 bases stayed unmatched. Germline loops: CDR1 DFQATT, CDR2 SNEGSKA (reference sequence). The CDR3 totals 16 residues. The CDR3, as DNA: TGCAGTGCTAGAGAAGGGACTAGCGGGGGGAAAGAGACCCAGTACTTC. Translation: CSAREGTSGGKETQYF.

The chain uses TRBV9 and TRBJ2-1; D remains ambiguous. Trimming removed 2 bases at V and 0 bases at J, with 9 bases between. This CDR3 spans 15 amino acids. Germline-derived CDR1 and CDR2 are SGDLS and YYNGEE. The CDR3, as DNA: TGTGCCAGCAGCGTGGCTGTCCTCTCCTACAATGAGCAGTTCTTC. It codes for CASSVAVLSYNEQFF.

The rearrangement links TRBV7-6 to TRBJ2-5; TRBD2 is a possible D gene (6 bases). The CDR3 runs 17 residues. The V gene lost 5 bases and the J gene lost 3 bases, with 22 bases spanning the gap. The germline V gene has CDR1 SGHVS and CDR2 FNYEAQ. The DNA of the CDR3 is TGTGCCAGCAGCCCGAGAACGGACTACCGGGGCGAAGAGACCCAGTACTTC. It specifies CASSPRTDYRGEETQYF.

The chain uses TRBV15 and TRBJ2-1; D remains ambiguous. Germline CDR1 LNHNV, CDR2 YYDKDF (reference sequence). The CDR3 is 12 amino acids. The V end lost 1 base, the J end lost 6 bases, and 4 bases lay between the germline ends. The CDR3: CATSRGLNEQFF. The CDR3 region has the DNA TGTGCCACCAGCAGAGGCCTCAATGAGCAGTTCTTC.

The CDR3 is CASSGGGAGAYEQYF. DNA for the CDR3: TGTGCCAGCAGCGGCGGGGGGGCAGGAGCCTACGAGCAGTACTTC. The genes are TRBV9 and TRBJ2-7, with TRBD2 matching 9 bases. CDR3 length equals 15 residues. V shed 3 bases and J 2 bases; nucleotides not matched to a gene: 6. The germline gives CDR1 SGDLS, CDR2 YYNGEE.

CDR3 sequence reads: CASSQEGSPLHF. In DNA, the CDR3 is TGTGCCAGCAGCCAAGAGGGCTCACCCCTCCACTTT. The chain carries TRBV3-1 and TRBJ1-6; D gene uncertain. CDR3 size: 12 residues. Trimming took 0 bases from V and 10 from J, leaving 4 bases between them. CDR1 LGHDT and CDR2 YNNKEL come from the germline V gene (reference sequence).

The chain carries TRBV25-1 and TRBJ2-5, with 10 bases fitting TRBD2. Germline assignment: CDR1 MGHDK and CDR2 SYGVNS. The CDR3 is made up of 14 amino acids. V lost 4 bases and J lost 5; bases outside the gene matches: 4. This CDR3 reads CASSALAGDETQYF. The CDR3 DNA reads TGTGCCAGCAGTGCCCTAGCGGGAGATGAGACCCAGTACTTC.

The rearrangement uses TRBV29-1 and TRBJ1-1; 10 bases are shared with TRBD1. This CDR3 has 14 amino acids. Germline loops: CDR1 SQVTM, CDR2 ANQGSEA. Unmatched junction bases numbered 4, after V lost 2 bases and J lost 4 bases. The CDR3, as DNA: TGCAGCGTTGAACGGACAGGGGGTAGCACTGAAGCTTTCTTT. The encoded protein is CSVERTGGSTEAFF.

The CDR3 coding sequence is TGTGCCATCAGTGAAGGAGGGGATGGATCACCCCTCCACTTT. Translation gives CAISEGGDGSPLHF. The rearrangement uses TRBV10-3 and TRBJ1-6; the D gene is possibly TRBD1 (5 bases). The V and J ends lost 3 bases and 10 bases respectively, with 13 bases between them. CDR1 and CDR2 from the germline V gene are ENHRY and SYGVKD. The CDR3 extends over 14 amino acids.

This sequence joins TRBV7-9 and TRBJ1-1; no definite D call. The CDR3 has 14 residues. Germline V gene data show CDR1 as SEHNR and CDR2 as FQNEAQ (reference sequence). The germline V and J ends were trimmed by 1 base and 3 bases, with 9 bases remaining between them. CDR3 nucleotides: TGTGCCAGCAGCTTAGTTGGCTGGGACACTGAAGCTTTCTTT. The encoded protein is CASSLVGWDTEAFF.